Listed below are T cell receptor beta chains from one sample, sequenced in a study of blood T cells in healthy people across ages. TCRdb recomputed calls from the 5' RACE reads with MiXCR, one row per CDR3 protein. Here the sample spans around 940,000 distinct CDR3 sequences, 45% to 60% being singletons. Sequencing used blood. These receptors were taken from a woman in her fifties or sixties in good health. Each CDR3 is given with its conserved first and last residue. Fields, in order: D gene, V gene, J gene, CDR3 protein. A D gene is named only where the DNA matches it firmly.

.	TRBV6-2/TRBV6-3	TRBJ2-6	CASGEGIGANVLTF
.	TRBV20-1	TRBJ2-1	CSAAWRPSYNEQFF
TRBD1	TRBV6-5	TRBJ1-6	CASSYARGRSPLHF
TRBD1	TRBV9	TRBJ2-1	CASSATGTGLNEQFF
TRBD2	TRBV5-5	TRBJ2-1	CACSSFYTSGNNEQFF
.	TRBV14	TRBJ2-5	CASSQLRTMETQYF
.	TRBV20-1	TRBJ2-7	CSARDVSVYEQYF
TRBD1	TRBV7-9	TRBJ1-5	CASSPGQGAIQPQHF
.	TRBV15	TRBJ1-2	CATSRDNTGSYGYTF
TRBD1	TRBV6-2/TRBV6-3	TRBJ2-7	CASSYNRDSYEQYF
.	TRBV7-2	TRBJ2-1	CASSPPGGANNGQFF
.	TRBV7-9	TRBJ2-2	CASSPLSGVAGELFF
TRBD1	TRBV29-1	TRBJ2-7	CSVQGQGPYNEQYF
TRBD1	TRBV4-2	TRBJ2-7	CASSHKDRTYEQYF
.	TRBV7-6	TRBJ2-1	CASSLDHLSEQFF
TRBD1	TRBV20-1	TRBJ1-6	CSAIMTGRNSPLHF
TRBD1	TRBV20-1	TRBJ2-7	CSAVGQGSSYEQYF
TRBD1	TRBV20-1	TRBJ2-4	CSARRDRGPSYIQYF
TRBD1	TRBV5-6	TRBJ1-6	CATSNRGYNSPLHF
TRBD1	TRBV10-3	TRBJ2-3	CAISIGQGATDTQYF
TRBD1	TRBV28	TRBJ1-2	CASSPDRDVGYTF
TRBD1	TRBV6-2/TRBV6-3	TRBJ2-5	CASTRTGFNEQYF
.	TRBV2	TRBJ2-4	CANNRRGEPAKNIQYF
.	TRBV30	TRBJ1-2	CAWSGGHNYGYTF